The rows below give T cell receptor beta chains drawn from one sample of a study of blood T cells in healthy people across ages. TCRdb reanalysed the 5' RACE reads using MiXCR and keeps one entry per CDR3 protein. The top ten hold roughly a third of the sample, which has hundreds of thousands of distinct CDR3 sequences, about 52% seen once. Sequences were obtained from blood. Every receptor here comes from a woman aged 55-69 years in good health. Each CDR3 is given with its conserved first and last residue.

V gene	J gene	CDR3 length	CDR3 protein
TRBV7-2	TRBJ2-3	15	CASSLIGYGKDTQYF
TRBV7-2	TRBJ2-1	14	CASSYGLARNEQFF
TRBV7-9	TRBJ2-1	15	CASSLGSGRLNEQFF
TRBV5-1	TRBJ2-7	15	CASREGLADSYEQYF
TRBV28	TRBJ2-3	16	CASSTVRGQGSNTQYF
TRBV6-6	TRBJ2-1	15	CASRSQGAAYNEQFF
TRBV28	TRBJ1-2	17	CASTVRGRSLPRHGYTF
TRBV27	TRBJ1-1	12	CASSSPGGEAFF
TRBV5-1	TRBJ2-7	14	CASSLGTANNEQYF
TRBV20-1	TRBJ2-7	13	CSARSWSSYEQYF
TRBV12-3/TRBV12-4	TRBJ1-4	12	CASSNSNEKLFF
TRBV7-2	TRBJ2-1	20	CASSLEWRTRNRDSYNEQFF
TRBV7-2	TRBJ2-5	17	CASSRRLGSGTQETQYF
TRBV6-2/TRBV6-3	TRBJ2-2	18	CASSPGLAGAPNTGELFF
TRBV20-1	TRBJ2-1	14	CSASKTSARNEQFF
TRBV5-5	TRBJ2-1	12	CASSLRQNEQFF
TRBV30	TRBJ2-5	13	CAWSGGKQETQYF
TRBV4-3	TRBJ2-5	14	CASSQDVGGETQYF
TRBV29-1	TRBJ2-7	13	CSARSGLGYEQYF
TRBV7-9	TRBJ1-2	15	CASSTWTGADYGYTF
TRBV18	TRBJ2-3	15	CASSPLGVAADTQYF
TRBV7-6	TRBJ2-2	13	CASSLDGAGELFF
TRBV6-2/TRBV6-3	-	13	CASRRSGIHEQYF
TRBV20-1	TRBJ2-1	15	CSARYTSGSGNEQFF
TRBV20-1	TRBJ2-3	16	CSARDPLAGGRDTQYF
TRBV7-6	TRBJ2-1	12	CASSLGGEQQFF